These T cell receptor beta chains were read from a single sample in a study of blood T cell repertoires in COVID-19. Clones were read by immunoSEQ multiplex PCR, and TCRdb kept only the in-frame ones, dropping some. The sample yields a few hundred thousand clones, approximately 83% seen once. Sequencing input: PBMCs or T cells enriched from blood (not recorded which). The source of these receptors is a man aged 30-40 years who had recovered from COVID-19. Each CDR3 is given with its conserved first and last residue. The order of the fields is J gene, D gene, V gene, clone size, CDR3 DNA, CDR3 protein. The D gene is left open where the match is weak. Expanded clones are given a class, and other clones once, few, many or no size at all.

TRBJ1-2 | - | TRBV7-9 | few | TGTGCCAGCAGCTTAATGACAGGTCATGGCTACACCTTC | CASSLMTGHGYTF
TRBJ1-2 | TRBD1 | TRBV7-9 | once | TGTGCCAGCAGCCCCGGACAGGGATGGCAGGACGGCTACACCTTC | CASSPGQGWQDGYTF
TRBJ1-3 | - | TRBV6-5 | - | TGTGCCAGCAGTTCGACAGTCTCTGGAAACACCATATATTTT | CASSSTVSGNTIYF
TRBJ2-3 | TRBD1 | TRBV9 | once | TGTGCCAGCAGCGTGGAACAGGGGCGAAGCACAGATACGCAGTATTTT | CASSVEQGRSTDTQYF
TRBJ1-1 | TRBD1 | TRBV27 | - | TGTGCCAGCAGAAACACGTGGTACAGGGGACACTCTGAAGCTTTCTTT | CASRNTWYRGHSEAFF
TRBJ1-1 | - | TRBV18 | - | TGTGCCAGCTCACCGCCGGGACACCAAAGAACTGAAGCTTTCTTT | CASSPPGHQRTEAFF
TRBJ2-5 | - | TRBV19 | - | TGTGCCAGTAGCCCCGGGGTGGCCGAGACCCAGTACTTC | CASSPGVAETQYF
TRBJ1-5 | TRBD1 | TRBV4-2 | - | TGTGCCAGCAGCCAAGATACCCGGGACAGGGGCAATCAGCCCCAGCATTTT | CASSQDTRDRGNQPQHF
TRBJ1-3 | - | TRBV5-1 | once | TGCGCCAGCAGCTTGGGCGAAATCTCTGGAAACACCATATATTTT | CASSLGEISGNTIYF
TRBJ2-1 | - | TRBV19 | - | TGTGCCAGTAGTATGAGGAATGAGCAGTTCTTC | CASSMRNEQFF
TRBJ2-1 | - | TRBV12-3/TRBV12-4 | - | TGTGCCAGCAGTTTCCGGGTTGATGAGCAGTTCTTC | CASSFRVDEQFF
TRBJ2-3 | - | TRBV3-1/TRBV3-2 | - | TGTGCCAGCAGCCGTATGGGGGCCGATCCGGATACGCAGTATTTT | CASSRMGADPDTQYF
TRBJ2-1 | TRBD1 | TRBV30 | - | TGTGCTCGACAGGGGGGATTTGAGCAGTTCTTC | CARQGGFEQFF